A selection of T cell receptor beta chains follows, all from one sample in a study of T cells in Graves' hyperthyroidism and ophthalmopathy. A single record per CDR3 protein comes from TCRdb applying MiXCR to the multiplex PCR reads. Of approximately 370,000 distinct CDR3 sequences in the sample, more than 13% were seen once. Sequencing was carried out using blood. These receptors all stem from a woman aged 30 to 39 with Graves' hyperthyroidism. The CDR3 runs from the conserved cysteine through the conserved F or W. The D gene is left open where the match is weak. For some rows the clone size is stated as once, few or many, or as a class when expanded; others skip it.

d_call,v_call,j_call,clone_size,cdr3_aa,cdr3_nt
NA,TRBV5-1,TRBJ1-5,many,CASSLVPGLDQPQHF,TGCGCCAGCAGCTTGGTACCGGGGTTGGATCAGCCCCAGCATTTT
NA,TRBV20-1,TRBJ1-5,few,CSASHSKSARRGFQPQHF,TGCAGTGCTAGCCACTCGAAGAGCGCTCGCCGGGGTTTCCAGCCCCAGCATTTT
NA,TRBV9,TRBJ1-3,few,CASSPAGFEASSGNTIYF,TGTGCCAGCAGCCCAGCGGGGTTTGAGGCGTCATCTGGAAACACCATATATTTT
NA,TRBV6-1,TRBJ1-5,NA,CASSTMGQPQHF,TGTGCCAGCAGTACCATGGGTCAGCCCCAGCATTTT
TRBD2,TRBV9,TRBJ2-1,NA,CASSGGASGGDNEQFF,TGTGCCAGCAGCGGTGGGGCTAGCGGGGGGGACAATGAGCAGTTCTTC
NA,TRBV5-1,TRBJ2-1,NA,CASSLPPRGEQFF,TGCGCCAGCAGCTTGCCCCCCCGGGGTGAGCAGTTCTTC
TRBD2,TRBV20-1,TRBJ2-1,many,CSPLAGGYNEQFF,TGCAGTCCCCTAGCGGGAGGGTACAATGAGCAGTTCTTC
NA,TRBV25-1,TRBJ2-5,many,CASSEWIGEETQYF,TGTGCCAGCAGTGAGTGGATAGGGGAAGAGACCCAGTACTTC
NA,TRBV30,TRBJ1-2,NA,CAWRDMGSAYGYTF,TGTGCCTGGAGGGACATGGGATCGGCCTATGGCTACACCTTC
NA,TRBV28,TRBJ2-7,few,CASSLGPGGEQYF,TGTGCCAGCAGTTTAGGCCCAGGAGGGGAGCAGTACTTC
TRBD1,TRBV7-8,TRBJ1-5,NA,CASSDQTGIMNQPQHF,TGTGCCAGCAGCGATCAGACAGGGATAATGAATCAGCCCCAGCATTTT
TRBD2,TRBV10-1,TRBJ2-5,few,CASSYTSDGTQYF,TGCGCCAGCAGCTACACTAGCGATGGGACCCAGTACTTC
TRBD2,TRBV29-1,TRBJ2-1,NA,CSVVLAGAPYNEQFF,TGCAGCGTTGTGCTAGCGGGAGCCCCCTACAATGAGCAGTTCTTC
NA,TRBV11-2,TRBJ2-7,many,CASSSSGTGALYEQYF,TGTGCCAGCAGCTCATCCGGGACGGGGGCTCTCTACGAGCAGTACTTC
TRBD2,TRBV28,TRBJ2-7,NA,CASSPWGGGSYEQYF,TGTGCCAGCAGCCCGTGGGGGGGAGGATCCTACGAGCAGTACTTC
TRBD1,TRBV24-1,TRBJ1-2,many,CATSDETGEKSYTF,TGTGCCACCAGTGACGAGACAGGGGAGAAGAGCTACACCTTC
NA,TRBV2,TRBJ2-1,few,CASSHGGINEQFF,TGTGCCAGCAGTCATGGGGGGATCAATGAGCAGTTCTTC
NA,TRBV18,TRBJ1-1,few,CASSPARGQGTEAFF,TGTGCCAGCTCACCAGCTCGGGGGCAGGGGACTGAAGCTTTCTTT
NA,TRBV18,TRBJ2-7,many,CASSPGSDEQYF,TGTGCCAGCTCACCAGGGAGCGACGAGCAGTACTTC
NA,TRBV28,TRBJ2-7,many,CASRDVVSGAYEQYF,TGTGCCAGCCGGGACGTAGTCTCAGGGGCCTACGAGCAGTACTTC
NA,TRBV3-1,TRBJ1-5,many,CASSSEGRAQHF,TGTGCCAGCAGCTCGGAAGGGCGGGCCCAGCATTTT
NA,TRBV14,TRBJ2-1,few,CASSQDQGGKYNEQFF,TGTGCCAGCAGCCAAGATCAGGGCGGAAAGTACAATGAGCAGTTCTTC
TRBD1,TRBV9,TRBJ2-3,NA,CASSGGTGIADTQYF,TGTGCCAGCAGCGGGGGGACAGGGATCGCAGATACGCAGTATTTT
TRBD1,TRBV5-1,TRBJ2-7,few,CASSARQGRSYEQYF,TGCGCCAGCAGCGCCAGACAGGGGAGGTCCTACGAGCAGTACTTC
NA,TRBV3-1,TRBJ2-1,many,CASSPPGNEQFF,TGTGCCAGCAGCCCCCCGGGGAATGAGCAGTTCTTC
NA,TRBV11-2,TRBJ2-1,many,CASSSRGNEQFF,TGTGCCAGCAGTTCTAGGGGGAATGAGCAGTTCTTC
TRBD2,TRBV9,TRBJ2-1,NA,CASSVVGSGVSYNEQFF,TGTGCCAGCAGCGTAGTTGGTAGCGGGGTATCCTACAATGAGCAGTTCTTC
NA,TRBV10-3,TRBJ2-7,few,CATTDSYEQYF,TGTGCCACGACCGACTCCTACGAGCAGTACTTC
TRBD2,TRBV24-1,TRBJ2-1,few,CATSATSGRVADEQFF,TGTGCCACCAGTGCAACTAGCGGGAGGGTCGCTGATGAGCAGTTCTTC
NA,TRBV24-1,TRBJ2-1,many,CATSDPASAFFHEQFF,TGTGCCACCAGTGACCCCGCATCGGCGTTCTTCCATGAGCAGTTCTTC
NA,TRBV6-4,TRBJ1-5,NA,CASSETRRTNQPQHF,TGTGCCAGCAGTGAAACGAGACGGACCAATCAGCCCCAGCATTTT
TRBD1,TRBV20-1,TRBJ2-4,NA,CSAPGQGRGNIQYF,TGCAGTGCCCCGGGACAGGGTAGGGGAAACATTCAGTACTTC
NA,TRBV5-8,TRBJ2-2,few,CASSRAPNTGELFF,TGTGCCAGCAGCCGGGCCCCCAACACCGGGGAGCTGTTTTTT
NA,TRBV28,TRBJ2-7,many,CASISFSYEQYF,TGTGCCAGCATTTCCTTCTCCTACGAGCAGTACTTC
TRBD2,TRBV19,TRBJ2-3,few,CASSSRLASGPDTQYF,TGTGCCAGTAGTAGCCGACTAGCGTCAGGGCCTGATACGCAGTATTTT
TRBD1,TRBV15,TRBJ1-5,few,CATDRGVGNQPQHF,TGTGCCACCGACAGGGGAGTTGGCAATCAGCCCCAGCATTTT
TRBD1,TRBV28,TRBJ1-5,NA,CASSVGTGVVGPQHF,TGTGCCAGCAGTGTTGGGACAGGTGTCGTAGGGCCCCAGCATTTT
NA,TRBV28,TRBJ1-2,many,CASSHQESGYGYTF,TGTGCCAGCAGTCACCAGGAGTCGGGCTATGGCTACACCTTC
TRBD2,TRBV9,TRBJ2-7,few,CASSVGGPGREQYF,TGTGCCAGCAGCGTAGGGGGACCCGGGAGGGAGCAGTACTTC
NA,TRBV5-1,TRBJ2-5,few,CASSLAMGEKETQYF,TGCGCCAGCAGCTTGGCCATGGGGGAGAAAGAGACCCAGTACTTC
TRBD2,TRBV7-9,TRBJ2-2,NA,CASSWNSGASGKFANTGELFF,TGTGCCAGCAGCTGGAATAGTGGGGCTAGCGGGAAGTTCGCGAACACCGGGGAGCTGTTTTTT